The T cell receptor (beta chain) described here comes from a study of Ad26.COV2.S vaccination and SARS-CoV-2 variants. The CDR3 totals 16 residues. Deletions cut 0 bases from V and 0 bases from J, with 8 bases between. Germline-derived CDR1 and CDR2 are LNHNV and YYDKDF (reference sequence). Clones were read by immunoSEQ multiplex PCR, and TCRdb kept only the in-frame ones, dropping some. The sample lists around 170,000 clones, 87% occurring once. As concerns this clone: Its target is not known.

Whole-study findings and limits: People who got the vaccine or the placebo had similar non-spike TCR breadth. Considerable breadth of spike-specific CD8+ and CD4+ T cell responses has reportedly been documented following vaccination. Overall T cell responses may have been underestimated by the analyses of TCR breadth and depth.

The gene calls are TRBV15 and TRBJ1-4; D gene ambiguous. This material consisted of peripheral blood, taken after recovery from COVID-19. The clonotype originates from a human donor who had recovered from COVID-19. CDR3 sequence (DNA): TGTGCCACCAGCAGAGACCCCCTACCAACTAATGAAAAACTGTTTTTT. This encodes CATSRDPLPTNEKLFF.